These 23 T cell receptor beta chains share one sample of origin, sequenced in a study of beta chain features in type 1 diabetes. The entirety of the isolated RNA underwent reverse transcription, so expressed TCRB transcripts were sequenced. Assay: immunoSEQ multiplex PCR; the TCRdb copy retains only in-frame clones and omits some. The table has 430,000 or so clones, around 10% seen once. The sequenced sample consisted of naive CD4+ T cells from blood. All receptors derive from a woman aged 18-29 years in good health.

The chain combines TRBV28 with TRBJ2-1; D is unclear. The CDR3 loop spans 13 amino acids. The V gene's germline CDR1 is MDHEN and CDR2 SYDVKM. Trimming pared 3 bases from V and 6 bases from J, leaving 9 bases between. The CDR3 spells CASSFLIRNEQFF. CDR3 sequence (DNA): TGTGCCAGCAGTTTTCTTATCCGCAATGAGCAGTTCTTC.

This chain links TRBV18 with TRBJ1-6; D is undetermined. V was trimmed by 1 base and J by 14 bases, leaving 15 bases between them. Germline-derived CDR1 and CDR2 are KGHSH and LQKENI. This CDR3 spans 14 amino acids. The CDR3 reads CASSPRPDPGALHF. CDR3 sequence (DNA): TGTGCCAGCTCACCACGCCCCGACCCCGGGGCCCTCCACTTT.

This clone was counted ten times or more. The V call is TRBV5-4, the J call TRBJ2-1, with D possibly TRBD2 on 6 matching bases. Germline-derived CDR1 and CDR2 are SGHNT and YYREEE (reference sequence). This CDR3 comprises 13 residues. Trimming removed 1 base at V and 7 bases at J, with 9 bases between. CDR3 DNA: TGTGCCAGCAGCTTGACTAGCTCTAATGAGCAGTTCTTC. This sequence encodes CASSLTSSNEQFF.

In this sample, this clone turned up a few times. The chain is built from TRBV7-2 and TRBJ2-1; TRBD1 matches at 9 bases. This CDR3 has 15 residues. Trimming cost V 1 base and J 8 bases; bases outside gene matches: 6. Germline V gene sequence: CDR1 SGHTA, CDR2 FQGNSA. CDR3 in DNA: TGTGCCAGCAGCTTAGTGGGGGACAGGGTCGATGAGCAGTTCTTC. Translated, it gives CASSLVGDRVDEQFF.

This rearrangement joins TRBV7-9 to TRBJ2-6, with D maybe TRBD1 (6 bases). The CDR3 covers 15 residues. V lost 3 bases and J 2 bases, leaving 8 bases between the germline ends. Germline CDR1 is SEHNR and CDR2 is FQNEAQ (reference sequence). The CDR3: CASSFQGPGANVLTF. DNA for the CDR3: TGTGCCAGCAGCTTTCAGGGGCCTGGGGCCAACGTCCTGACTTTC.

The chain employs TRBV14 and TRBJ2-3; possibly TRBD1 or TRBD2 for D (5 bases each). Germline loops: CDR1 SGHDN, CDR2 FVKESK. V lost 3 bases, J lost 5 bases, and 12 bases lay in between. The CDR3 loop spans 14 amino acids. The CDR3 here is CASSHEGSRDTQYF. The DNA for the CDR3 is TGTGCCAGCAGCCACGAGGGGTCCCGAGATACGCAGTATTTT. Complete variable domain (other parts from reference TRBV14 and TRBJ2-3): EAGVTQFPSHSVIEKGQTVTLRCDPISGHDNLYWYRRVMGKEIKFLLHFVKESKQDESGMPNNRFLAERTGGTYSTLKVQPAELEDSGVYFCASSHEGSRDTQYFGPGTRLTVL.

The rearrangement joins TRBV18 to TRBJ1-5; tentative D call: TRBD1 (6 bases). This CDR3 has 14 residues. Germline loops: CDR1 KGHSH, CDR2 LQKENI. With 3 bases removed from V and 3 bases from J, the gap between germline ends came to 9 bases. The CDR3 DNA reads TGTGCCAGCTCACCTCAGGGGATCAATCAGCCCCAGCATTTT. As protein: CASSPQGINQPQHF.

This chain connects TRBV4-1 to TRBJ2-4; TRBD2 aligns across 9 bases. The V segment lost 1 base and the J segment 1 base; nucleotides outside the gene matches: 8. The germline V gene has CDR1 MGHRA and CDR2 YSYEKL. This CDR3 has 18 residues. CDR3 region: CASSQGALAGSAKNIQYF. CDR3 in DNA: TGCGCCAGCAGCCAAGGCGCCCTAGCGGGGTCGGCCAAAAACATTCAGTACTTC.

The rearrangement joins TRBV11-2 to TRBJ1-2; D is perhaps TRBD1 (6 bases). The ends were cut back, 7 bases at V and 4 bases at J, with 16 bases in the middle. The CDR3 totals 14 residues. Looked up from germline, CDR1 is SGHAT and CDR2 is FQNNGV. CDR3: CASTSKGQPYGYTF. The CDR3 region has the DNA TGTGCCAGCACCTCGAAAGGACAGCCCTATGGCTACACCTTC.

This clone has just a few counts. The gene calls are TRBV2 and TRBJ2-1; perhaps TRBD1 as D (6 bases). Germline V gives CDR1 SNHLY, CDR2 FYNNEI. Between the trimmed V and J ends, which lost 5 bases and 4 bases, there was a span of 12 bases. This CDR3 contains 14 residues. In DNA, the CDR3 is TGTGCCAGCAGTCCCCAGGGGACATACAATGAGCAGTTCTTC. This gives the protein CASSPQGTYNEQFF.

About this clone: One end of the junction fails to match germline, which may point to a read error. Written as DNA, the CDR3 is TGTGCCAGCACCCTCGACGTGTTGCATTTT. It encodes CASTLDVLHF. The chain uses TRBV7-9 and TRBJ2-3, with no clear D. CDR1 SEHNR and CDR2 FQNEAQ come from the germline V gene (reference sequence). The CDR3 runs to 10 residues.

This sequence joins TRBV2 and TRBJ2-1; TRBD1 agrees at 10 bases. The CDR3 spans 15 residues. Germline V CDR1 and CDR2: SNHLY, FYNNEI. J gave up 2 bases and V 9 bases, and 7 bases lay outside the gene matches. CDR3 loop: CASADRGSPYNEQFF. For the CDR3, the DNA is TGTGCCAGTGCGGACAGGGGGAGTCCCTACAATGAGCAGTTCTTC.

The chain combines TRBV27 with TRBJ1-2, with a weak D call TRBD1 (5 bases). Germline V CDR1 and CDR2: MNHEY, SMNVEV (reference sequence). CDR3 size: 15 residues. Trimming pared 9 bases from V and 5 bases from J, leaving 22 bases between. In DNA, the CDR3 is TGTGCCAGTCGGGACCCTGGACACGGGATTTATGGCTACACCTTC. Residues: CASRDPGHGIYGYTF.

This clone was seen a handful of times. The V call is TRBV30, the J call TRBJ1-2; no definite D call. Germline-derived CDR1 and CDR2 are GTSNPN and SVGIG (reference sequence). Between the trimmed V and J ends, which lost 0 bases and 5 bases, there was a span of 10 bases. This CDR3 region has 13 residues. CDR3 loop: CAWSVPPEYGYTF. CDR3 sequence (DNA): TGTGCCTGGAGTGTACCGCCGGAATATGGCTACACCTTC.

This clone turned up a few times. CDR3 bases: TGTGCCAGCAGTCACCTCGGGGACCAGGGGCCGGGCGTCCTGACTTTC. Translation gives CASSHLGDQGPGVLTF. V gene TRBV27 combines with J gene TRBJ2-6, with D possibly matching TRBD1 (6 bases). CDR1 is MNHEY and CDR2 is SMNVEV in the germline V gene (reference sequence). V gave up 5 bases and J gave up 12 bases, with 23 bases separating them. The CDR3 has 16 amino acids.

The chain joins TRBV7-9 to TRBJ2-1; 9 nucleotides align to TRBD2. From germline, CDR1 is SEHNR and CDR2 FQNEAQ (reference sequence). Unmatched junction bases numbered 8, after V lost 4 bases and J lost 4 bases. The CDR3 totals 16 residues. The CDR3 nucleotides are TGTGCCAGCAGCTCGGTCGGCGGGAGGGTTTACAATGAGCAGTTCTTC. Its protein is CASSSVGGRVYNEQFF.

The sample holds a few counts of this clone. The chain couples TRBV9 to TRBJ2-1; D ambiguous. V was clipped by 4 bases and J by 10 bases, with 9 bases between them. Germline values: CDR1 SGDLS, CDR2 YYNGEE. CDR3 length equals 11 residues. The CDR3 reads CASSRSTEQFF. DNA for the CDR3: TGTGCCAGCAGCAGATCTACCGAGCAGTTCTTC.

This clone was detected a few times. The chain employs TRBV7-8 and TRBJ1-3, with a tentative D call TRBD1 (6 bases). There are 12 residues in the CDR3. CDR1 and CDR2 from the germline V gene are SGHVS and FQNEAQ. Trimming took off 5 bases at V and 7 bases at J, with 9 bases between the two ends. CDR3 sequence reads: CASSNDRNTIYF. CDR3 coding DNA: TGTGCCAGCAGCAATGACAGGAACACCATATATTTT.

This clone was found a few times. The chain joins TRBV4-2 to TRBJ2-1, with a possible D match to TRBD2 (6 bases). Trimming pared 0 bases from V and 4 bases from J, leaving 10 bases between. Germline-derived CDR1 and CDR2 are LGHNA and YNFKEQ. CDR3 size: 15 residues. The CDR3 coding sequence is TGTGCCAGCAGCCAAGAGGCGGGACCATACAATGAGCAGTTCTTC. Amino acids: CASSQEAGPYNEQFF.

This chain uses TRBV18 with TRBJ1-6; the D is unclear. The CDR3 spans 12 residues. Germline V gene sequence: CDR1 KGHSH, CDR2 LQKENI. V lost 3 bases and J lost 15, with 12 bases in between. As DNA, the CDR3 is TGTGCCAGCTCACCGGAGGGCGCGTACCTCCACTTT. The encoded protein is CASSPEGAYLHF.

CDR3 sequence: CASSNRDGRSFFGYTF. The CDR3 DNA sequence: TGTGCCAGCAGCAATAGAGACGGCAGGTCCTTCTTTGGCTACACCTTC. This rearrangement joins TRBV7-8 to TRBJ1-2; D not certain. Germline CDR1 and CDR2: SGHVS and FQNEAQ. The CDR3 has 16 amino acids. V was shortened by 5 bases and J by 7 bases, with 23 bases between the two germline ends.

The chain combines TRBV4-3 with TRBJ2-2, with 7 nucleotides matching TRBD1. The germline gives CDR1 LGHNA, CDR2 YSLEER. The V segment lost 2 bases and the J segment 5 bases; nucleotides outside the gene matches: 5. The CDR3 extends over 15 amino acids. The CDR3 here is CASSQRQGPTGELFF. The CDR3 nucleotides are TGCGCCAGCAGCCAACGACAGGGACCTACCGGGGAGCTGTTTTTT.

The V call is TRBV15, the J call TRBJ2-3; a weak D match, TRBD2 (5 bases). Trimming removed 5 bases from V and 3 bases from J, with 9 bases in between. Germline CDR1 reads LNHNV; CDR2 reads YYDKDF (reference sequence). The CDR3 runs to 13 residues. The CDR3 DNA sequence: TGTGCCACCAGCTATCGGACTACAGATACGCAGTATTTT. It codes for CATSYRTTDTQYF.